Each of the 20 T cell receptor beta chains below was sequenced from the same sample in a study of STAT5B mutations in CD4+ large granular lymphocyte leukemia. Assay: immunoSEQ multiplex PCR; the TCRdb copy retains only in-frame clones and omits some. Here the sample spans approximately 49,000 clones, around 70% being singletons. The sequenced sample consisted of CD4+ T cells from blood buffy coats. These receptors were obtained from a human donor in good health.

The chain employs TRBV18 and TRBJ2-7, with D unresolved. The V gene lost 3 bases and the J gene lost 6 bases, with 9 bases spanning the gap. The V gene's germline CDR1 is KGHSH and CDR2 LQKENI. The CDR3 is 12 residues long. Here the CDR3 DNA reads TGTGCCAGCTCACCTTTGGCCGGCGAGCAGTACTTC. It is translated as CASSPLAGEQYF.

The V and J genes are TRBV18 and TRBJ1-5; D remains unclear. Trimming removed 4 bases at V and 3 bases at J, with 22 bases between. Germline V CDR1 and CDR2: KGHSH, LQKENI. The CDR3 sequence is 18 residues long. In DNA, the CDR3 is TGTGCCAGCTCACTTTTCGATACGGGTAGGGCAGACAATCAGCCCCAGCATTTT. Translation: CASSLFDTGRADNQPQHF.

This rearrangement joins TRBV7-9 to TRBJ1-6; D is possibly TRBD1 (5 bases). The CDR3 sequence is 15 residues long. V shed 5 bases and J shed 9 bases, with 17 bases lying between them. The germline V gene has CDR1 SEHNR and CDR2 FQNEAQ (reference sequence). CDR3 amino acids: CASSPGGGLGSPLHF. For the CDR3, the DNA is TGTGCCAGCAGCCCGGGGGGGGGATTAGGTTCACCCCTCCACTTT.

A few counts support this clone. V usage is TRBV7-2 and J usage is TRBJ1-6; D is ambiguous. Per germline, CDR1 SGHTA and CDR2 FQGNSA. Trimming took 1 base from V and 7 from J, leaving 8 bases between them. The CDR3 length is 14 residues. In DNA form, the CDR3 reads TGTGCCAGCAGCTTAGAGGCCACCAATTCACCCCTCCACTTT. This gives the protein CASSLEATNSPLHF.

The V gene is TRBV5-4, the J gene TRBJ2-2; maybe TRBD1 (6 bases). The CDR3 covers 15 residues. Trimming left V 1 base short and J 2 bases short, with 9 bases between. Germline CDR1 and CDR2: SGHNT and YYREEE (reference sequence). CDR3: CASSLLQGNTGELFF. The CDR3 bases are TGTGCCAGCAGCTTGTTACAGGGAAACACCGGGGAGCTGTTTTTT.

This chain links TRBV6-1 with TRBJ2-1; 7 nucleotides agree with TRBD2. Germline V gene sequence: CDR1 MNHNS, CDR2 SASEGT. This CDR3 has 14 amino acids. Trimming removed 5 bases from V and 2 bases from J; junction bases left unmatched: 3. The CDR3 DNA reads TGTGCCAGCAGTCCCGGGACTACCTACAATGAGCAGTTCTTC. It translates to CASSPGTTYNEQFF.

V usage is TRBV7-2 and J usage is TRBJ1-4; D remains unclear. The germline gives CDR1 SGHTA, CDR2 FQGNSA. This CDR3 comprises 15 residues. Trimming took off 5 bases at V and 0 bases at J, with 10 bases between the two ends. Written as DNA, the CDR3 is TGTGCCAGCAGCCCTCAACTGTCAACTAATGAAAAACTGTTTTTT. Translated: CASSPQLSTNEKLFF.

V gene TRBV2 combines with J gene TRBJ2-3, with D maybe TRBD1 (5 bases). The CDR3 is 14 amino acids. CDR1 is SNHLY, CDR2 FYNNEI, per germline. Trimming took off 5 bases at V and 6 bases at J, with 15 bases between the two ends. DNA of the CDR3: TGTGCCAGCAGTCCAACTACGAAGGGGGATACGCAGTATTTT. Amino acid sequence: CASSPTTKGDTQYF.

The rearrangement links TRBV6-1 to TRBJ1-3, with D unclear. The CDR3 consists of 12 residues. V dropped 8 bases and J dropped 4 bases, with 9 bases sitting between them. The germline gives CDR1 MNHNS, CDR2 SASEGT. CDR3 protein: CASQMGGNTIYF. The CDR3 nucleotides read TGTGCCAGCCAGATGGGAGGAAACACCATATATTTT.

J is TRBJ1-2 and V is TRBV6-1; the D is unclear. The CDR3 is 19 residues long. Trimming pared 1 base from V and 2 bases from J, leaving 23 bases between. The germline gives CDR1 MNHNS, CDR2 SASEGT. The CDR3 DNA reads TGTGCCAGCAGTGAAGTAGTCCCGGAACAGACCCTGATAAACTATGGCTACACCTTC. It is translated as CASSEVVPEQTLINYGYTF.

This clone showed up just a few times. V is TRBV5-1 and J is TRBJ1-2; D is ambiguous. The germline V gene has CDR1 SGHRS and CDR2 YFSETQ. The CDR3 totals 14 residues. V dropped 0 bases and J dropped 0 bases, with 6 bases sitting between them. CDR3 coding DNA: TGCGCCAGCAGCTTGGAGATAGCTAACTATGGCTACACCTTC. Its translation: CASSLEIANYGYTF.

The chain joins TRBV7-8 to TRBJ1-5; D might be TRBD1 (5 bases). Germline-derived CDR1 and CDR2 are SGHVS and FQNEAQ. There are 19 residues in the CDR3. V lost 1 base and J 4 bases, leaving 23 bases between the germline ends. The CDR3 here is CASSLVAGIVSSDNQPQHF. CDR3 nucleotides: TGTGCCAGCAGCTTAGTCGCAGGGATTGTATCCTCAGATAATCAGCCCCAGCATTTT.

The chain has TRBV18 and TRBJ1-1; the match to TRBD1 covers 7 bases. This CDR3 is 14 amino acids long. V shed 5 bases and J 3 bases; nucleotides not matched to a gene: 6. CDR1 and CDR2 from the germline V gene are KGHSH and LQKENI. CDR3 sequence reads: CASSSTGTDTEAFF. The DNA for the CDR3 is TGTGCCAGCTCATCGACAGGGACGGACACTGAAGCTTTCTTT.

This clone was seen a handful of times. The CDR3 here is CASSRQYATNEKLFF. The CDR3 region has the DNA TGTGCCAGTAGCAGACAGTACGCAACTAATGAAAAACTGTTTTTT. The chain joins TRBV19 to TRBJ1-4; tentative D call: TRBD1 (5 bases). The CDR3 totals 15 residues. Trimming removed 6 bases from V and 0 bases from J, with 11 bases in between. Germline V lookup: CDR1 LNHDA, CDR2 SQIVND (reference sequence).

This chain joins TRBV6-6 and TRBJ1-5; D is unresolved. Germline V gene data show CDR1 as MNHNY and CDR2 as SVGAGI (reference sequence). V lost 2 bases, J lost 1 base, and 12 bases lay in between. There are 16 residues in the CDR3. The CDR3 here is CASSYGVAGSNQPQHF. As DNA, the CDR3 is TGTGCCAGCAGTTACGGGGTGGCGGGCAGCAATCAGCCCCAGCATTTT.

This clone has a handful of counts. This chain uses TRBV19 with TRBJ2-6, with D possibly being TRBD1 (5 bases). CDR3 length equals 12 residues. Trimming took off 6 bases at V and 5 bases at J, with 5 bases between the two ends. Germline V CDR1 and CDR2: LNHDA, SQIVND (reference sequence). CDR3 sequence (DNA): TGTGCCAGTAGGGACAGGGCCAACGTCCTGACTTTC. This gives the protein CASRDRANVLTF.

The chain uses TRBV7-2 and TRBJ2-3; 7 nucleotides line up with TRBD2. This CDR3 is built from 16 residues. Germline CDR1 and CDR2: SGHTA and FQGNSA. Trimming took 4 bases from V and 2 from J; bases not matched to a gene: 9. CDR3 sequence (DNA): TGTGCCAGCAGCTCTTTTCCTCGGGGGGTCACAGATACGCAGTATTTT. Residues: CASSSFPRGVTDTQYF.

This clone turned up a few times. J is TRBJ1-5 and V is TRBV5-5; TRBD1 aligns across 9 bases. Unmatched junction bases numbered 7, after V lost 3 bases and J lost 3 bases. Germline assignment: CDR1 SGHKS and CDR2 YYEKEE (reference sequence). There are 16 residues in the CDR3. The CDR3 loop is CASSWAGTGTNQPQHF. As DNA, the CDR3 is TGTGCCAGCAGCTGGGCCGGGACAGGGACCAATCAGCCCCAGCATTTT.

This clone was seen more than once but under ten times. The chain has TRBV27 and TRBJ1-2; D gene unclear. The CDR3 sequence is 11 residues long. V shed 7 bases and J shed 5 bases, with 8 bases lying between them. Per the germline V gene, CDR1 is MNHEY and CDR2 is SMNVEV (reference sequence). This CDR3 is CASIGEYGYTF. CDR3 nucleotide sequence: TGTGCCAGCATAGGAGAGTATGGCTACACCTTC.

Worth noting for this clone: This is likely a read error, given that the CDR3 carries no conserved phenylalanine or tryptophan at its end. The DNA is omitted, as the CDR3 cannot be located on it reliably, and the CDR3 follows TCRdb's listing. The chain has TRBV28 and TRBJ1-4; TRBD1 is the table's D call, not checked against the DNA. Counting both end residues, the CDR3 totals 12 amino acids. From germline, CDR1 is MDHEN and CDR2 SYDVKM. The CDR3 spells CASSMSGGALEY.